This entry is about one T cell receptor beta chain. The antigen remains undetermined. This sample was included in a study of radiation and T cells in renal cell carcinoma. Study information: Nephrectomy followed 15 Gy stereotactic body radiation by 4 weeks.

Study-level results: From baseline, blood top tumor clonotypes peaked at 2 weeks post-radiation. Pretreatment tumor biopsies were lacking, so baseline clonotypes are unknown.

The time point denotes: baseline pretreatment blood. As for treatment: 15 Gy SBRT to primary tumor, nephrectomy 4 weeks later. Clear cell pathology was present in this patient's renal cell carcinoma. TCRdb's table, derived via immunoSEQ multiplex PCR, lists solely in-frame clones and lacks some. The sample lists about 130,000 clones; around nine tenths were seen once. Germline CDR1 is SGDLS and CDR2 is YYNGEE. The CDR3 covers 16 residues. Trimming left V 0 bases short and J 0 bases short, with 11 bases between. This sequence joins TRBV9 and TRBJ2-3; no firm D call. The TCR originated in a woman in her fifties or sixties with renal cell carcinoma. The starting material was blood, obtained from a patient whose treatment included radiotherapy and nephrectomy. The CDR3 is CASSVVGRTSTDTQYF. DNA for the CDR3: TGTGCCAGCAGCGTAGTCGGCAGGACGAGCACAGATACGCAGTATTTT.